Following are 18 T cell receptor beta chains from one sample sequenced in a study of shared clonotypes between healthy human individuals. Produced via immunoSEQ multiplex PCR; TCRdb's table is partial and in-frame only. Counted here are about 1.5 million clones, roughly 95% occurring once; the ten biggest clones make up roughly 1.2%. Specimen: naive CD4+ T cells sorted from blood. The subset denotes: CD45RA+ positively selected. All receptors derive from a man in his thirties or forties in good health.

This chain uses TRBV2 with TRBJ1-2; D remains ambiguous. Trimming took off 7 bases at V and 0 bases at J, with 12 bases between the two ends. CDR1 is SNHLY and CDR2 is FYNNEI in the germline V gene. The CDR3 loop spans 14 amino acids. CDR3 sequence reads: CASTLGRANYGYTF. CDR3 in DNA: TGTGCCAGCACTCTCGGTCGGGCTAACTATGGCTACACCTTC.

The CDR3 here is CAWSVLFGNTIYF. The CDR3 nucleotides read TGTGCCTGGAGTGTACTGTTTGGAAACACCATATATTTT. The chain recombines TRBV30 with TRBJ1-3, with no clear D. This CDR3 has 13 residues. The germline gives CDR1 GTSNPN, CDR2 SVGIG (reference sequence). Trimming shortened V by 0 bases and J by 3 bases, and 6 bases separated the two germline ends.

The chain employs TRBV5-1 and TRBJ2-7; possibly TRBD1 or TRBD2 for D (5 bases each). There are 15 residues in the CDR3. Deletions cut 3 bases from V and 3 bases from J, with 16 bases between. Per germline, CDR1 SGHRS and CDR2 YFSETQ. The DNA of the CDR3 is TGCGCCAGCAGCTCGGGGCTGGAACTGGGCTACGAGCAGTACTTC. This translates into CASSSGLELGYEQYF.

The chain employs TRBV5-1 and TRBJ2-3, with TRBD1 matching 11 bases. The V gene end was trimmed by 4 bases and the J gene end by 4 bases; junction bases not matched to a gene: 5. The CDR3 has 15 amino acids. In germline, CDR1 is SGHRS, CDR2 YFSETQ. The CDR3 DNA sequence: TGCGCCAGCAGCCCGGGACAGGGGGAAGCAGATACGCAGTATTTT. Translation: CASSPGQGEADTQYF.

This chain uses TRBV7-3 with TRBJ2-7; 7 bases agree with TRBD2. The CDR3 sequence is 13 residues long. Germline V gives CDR1 SGHTA, CDR2 FQGTGA. V shed 1 base, J shed 3 bases, and the junction held 0 bases outside the gene matches. CDR3 loop: CASSLIAGYEQYF. The DNA for the CDR3 is TGTGCCAGCAGCTTAATAGCGGGCTACGAGCAGTACTTC.

The chain couples TRBV9 to TRBJ2-7; 11 positions agree with TRBD2. The V segment lost 0 bases and the J segment 1 base; nucleotides outside the gene matches: 9. The CDR3 has 18 residues. From germline, CDR1 is SGDLS and CDR2 YYNGEE. The CDR3 DNA reads TGTGCCAGCAGCGTAGGTATTAGCGGGGGGGACCATTCCTACGAGCAGTACTTC. Protein product: CASSVGISGGDHSYEQYF.

The chain recombines TRBV7-2 with TRBJ2-3, with a tentative D call TRBD2 (6 bases). The CDR3 is 15 residues long. V lost 5 bases and J lost 2, with 14 bases in between. Germline assignment: CDR1 SGHTA and CDR2 FQGNSA. The CDR3 loop reads CASSRMAGLTDTQYF. The CDR3 nucleotides read TGTGCCAGCAGCCGCATGGCGGGACTCACAGATACGCAGTATTTT.

The chain joins TRBV10-3 to TRBJ2-1, with D perhaps TRBD2 (6 bases). Trimming removed 6 bases at V and 8 bases at J, with 26 bases between. The CDR3 covers 17 residues. Looked up from germline, CDR1 is ENHRY and CDR2 is SYGVKD. Here the CDR3 DNA reads TGTGCCATCAGGGATCCGGGGGTGCAGAAAGGCGGCGATGAGCAGTTCTTC. Translation: CAIRDPGVQKGGDEQFF.

The gene calls are TRBV7-6 and TRBJ2-1; D uncertain. Per germline, CDR1 SGHVS and CDR2 FNYEAQ. The ends were cut back, 5 bases at V and 1 base at J, with 6 bases in the middle. There are 13 residues in the CDR3. The CDR3 nucleotides are TGTGCCAGCAGCGCTAGATCCTACAATGAGCAGTTCTTC. Translating gives CASSARSYNEQFF.

The chain uses TRBV28 and TRBJ2-2; a weak D match, TRBD1 (6 bases). V was clipped by 6 bases and J by 3 bases, with 11 bases between them. Germline V CDR1 and CDR2: MDHEN, SYDVKM. The CDR3 contains 14 residues. The CDR3 region is CASRGDRHTGELFF. CDR3 DNA sequence: TGTGCCAGCAGGGGTGACAGGCACACCGGGGAGCTGTTTTTT.

This sequence joins TRBV7-2 and TRBJ2-1; D is perhaps TRBD1 or TRBD2 (5 bases each). Trimming pared 6 bases from V and 10 bases from J, leaving 16 bases between. Germline V gene lookup returns CDR1 SGHTA and CDR2 FQGNSA. The CDR3 covers 13 residues. Here the CDR3 reads CASRPGTSGEQFF. DNA for the CDR3: TGTGCCAGCAGGCCCGGGACCTCGGGCGAGCAGTTCTTC.

The chain employs TRBV29-1 and TRBJ1-2; D is perhaps TRBD1 (5 bases). Trimming cost V 7 bases and J 1 base, with 16 bases left between them. CDR3 length equals 14 residues. From germline, CDR1 is SQVTM and CDR2 ANQGSEA. The CDR3 here is CSASRDFGNYGYTF. The CDR3 nucleotides are TGCAGCGCATCCCGGGACTTTGGTAACTATGGCTACACCTTC.

This sequence joins TRBV10-3 and TRBJ2-7; TRBD1 might be the D (6 bases). The V gene's germline CDR1 is ENHRY and CDR2 SYGVKD. This CDR3 is built from 14 residues. Trimming left V 1 base short and J 4 bases short, with 11 bases between. The CDR3 is CAISEFGQQYEQYF. The CDR3 bases are TGTGCCATCAGTGAGTTCGGACAGCAATACGAGCAGTACTTC.

The CDR3 loop reads CASSPSGGQSSYEQYF. CDR3 coding DNA: TGTGCCAGCAGCCCCAGCGGCGGGCAAAGCTCCTACGAGCAGTACTTC. This chain joins TRBV5-4 and TRBJ2-7, with D tentatively TRBD2 (5 bases). The V gene's germline CDR1 is SGHNT and CDR2 YYREEE (reference sequence). The CDR3 has 16 amino acids. Trimming left V 4 bases short and J 0 bases short, with 17 bases between.

J is TRBJ2-5 and V is TRBV6-6; 8 bases are shared with TRBD2. Germline trimming cut 4 bases from V and 5 bases from J; bases unmatched to any gene: 9. Germline loops: CDR1 MNHNY, CDR2 SVGAGI (reference sequence). The CDR3 consists of 15 residues. Written as DNA, the CDR3 is TGTGCCAGCAGTTGGACGGGAGGGGACCGGGAGACCCAGTACTTC. Translating gives CASSWTGGDRETQYF.

This sequence joins TRBV7-6 and TRBJ2-3, with 7 nucleotides matching TRBD2. Germline loops: CDR1 SGHVS, CDR2 FNYEAQ. The CDR3 extends over 14 amino acids. V dropped 5 bases and J dropped 4; count of bases not matched to a gene: 6. The chain's CDR3 is CASSRLADSDTQYF. Written as DNA, the CDR3 is TGTGCCAGCAGCCGGCTAGCGGATTCAGATACGCAGTATTTT.

This chain connects TRBV5-8 to TRBJ2-2; 7 bases agree with TRBD2. V trimming: 0 bases; J trimming: 0 bases; junction bases outside the gene matches: 5. The germline CDR1 and CDR2 sequences are SGHTS and YDEGEE. The CDR3 contains 17 residues. In nucleotides, the CDR3 is TGTGCCAGCAGCTTGGGGGTGGCGGGAGCGAACACCGGGGAGCTGTTTTTT. The encoded protein is CASSLGVAGANTGELFF.

This chain joins TRBV5-6 and TRBJ2-1; 8 nucleotides match TRBD2. V dropped 2 bases and J dropped 5; count of bases not matched to a gene: 3. The germline CDR1 and CDR2 sequences are SGHDT and YYEEEE. The CDR3 is 14 residues long. CDR3 protein: CASSLLAAHNEQFF. CDR3 DNA: TGTGCCAGCAGCTTACTAGCGGCACACAATGAGCAGTTCTTC.